This TCR beta chain was sequenced in a study of blood T cell repertoires in COVID-19 (dated by TCRdb to the early 2020s). Background for the entire study: Collaborator samples came from the United States, Italy and Spain and covered acute and convalescent phases of COVID-19. Sample metadata almost always included a de-identified subject ID, COVID-19 status, age in years and sex. The samples were drawn from two sources: the first 160 participants of the ongoing ImmuneRACE study, and 1,254 subjects contributed by 6 global collaborators. A freely available public database, intended as a resource for researchers studying the immune response to SARS-CoV-2, is where the repertoires were released. Subjects who had been exposed to COVID-19, were actively infected with it, or had recovered from it provided the deeply sampled blood TCRbeta repertoires that made up the dataset. Where available, HLA class I and class II types were taken from metadata supplied by the sample provider and were not determined by assay-based typing. The prospective study material was composed of cDNA or gDNA derived from T cells, B-cell-depleted T cells, or PBMCs.

Findings and caveats that apply to the study as a whole: The amount of clinical and demographic metadata varied by source and participant and was provided uncurated.

CDR1 LNHNV and CDR2 YYDKDF are derived from the germline V gene (reference sequence). Reading from cysteine to phenylalanine, the CDR3 counts 14 amino acids. The CDR3 DNA has 42 bases and is translated from base 1. Here V drops 0 bases and J drops 10 bases, and the junction holds 8 bases not matched to any gene. The collaborating institutions used their own protocols to collect whole blood in K2EDTA tubes. For TCRbeta analysis, collaborators shipped samples in one of three forms: frozen whole blood, isolated PBMCs, or DNA extracted from either of those sample types. Regarding this clone: Which antigen it targets is not known. No clone much larger than this one lies a single base away; base qualities are absent.

TCRbeta CDR3 regions were amplified from genomic DNA using the immunoSEQ Assay, a bias-controlled multiplex PCR. Per the source publication's procedure: The number of nucleated cells in each sample was estimated from the amplification of reference gene primers within the assay. To quantify the absolute abundance of each unique TCRbeta CDR3 rearrangement, sequence reads were collapsed and filtered. For each sample, productive Simpson clonality was calculated as the square root of Simpson's diversity index across productive rearrangements. This immuneACCESS table, as held by TCRdb, lists in-frame sequences with V and J called but not all clones. Of the missing ones, under half trace to an unresolved V gene in checked studies; the others have no known cause. V and J calls and clone size are given by that table; D and trimming were obtained from the DNA. In all, the sample holds roughly 74,000 clones, and roughly 86% of those were seen once. In total, the top ten clones hold 36% of the sample.

Sequencing was done on a sample of peripheral blood. This TCR was recovered from a man aged 70 or older with acute or convalescent COVID-19. The receptor chain draws on TRBV15 and TRBJ1-1, with 7 bases aligning to TRBD1. The DNA is as follows: TGTGCCACCAGCAGAGATCAGGTTCAGGGGGGAGCTTTCTTT. This codes for CATSRDQVQGGAFF.